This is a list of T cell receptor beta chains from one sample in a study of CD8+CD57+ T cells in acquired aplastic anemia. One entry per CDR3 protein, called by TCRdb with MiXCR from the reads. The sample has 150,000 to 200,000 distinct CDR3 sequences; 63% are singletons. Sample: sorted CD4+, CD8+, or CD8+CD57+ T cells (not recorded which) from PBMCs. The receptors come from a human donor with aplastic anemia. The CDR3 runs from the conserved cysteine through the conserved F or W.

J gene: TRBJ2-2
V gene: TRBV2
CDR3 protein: CASWRWGGRTGELFF

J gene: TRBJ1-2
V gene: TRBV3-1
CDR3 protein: CASSQDWVGYTF

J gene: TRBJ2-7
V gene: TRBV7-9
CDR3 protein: CASSYLAGDYEQYF

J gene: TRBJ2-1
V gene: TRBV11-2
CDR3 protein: CASSTLTRNEQFF

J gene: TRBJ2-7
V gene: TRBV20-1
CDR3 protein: CSASSSSGGRYEQYF

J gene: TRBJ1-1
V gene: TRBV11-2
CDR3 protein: CASSPTAREAFF

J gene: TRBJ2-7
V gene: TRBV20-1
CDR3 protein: CSARDYGTYEQYF

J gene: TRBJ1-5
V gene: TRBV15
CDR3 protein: CATSRDDRGVQPQHF

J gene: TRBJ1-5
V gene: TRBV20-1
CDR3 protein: CSARDRVVNQPQHF

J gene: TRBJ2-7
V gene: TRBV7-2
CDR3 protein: CASSKDRGFSYEQYF

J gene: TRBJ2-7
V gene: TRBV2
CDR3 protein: CASSYFMGSSYEQYF

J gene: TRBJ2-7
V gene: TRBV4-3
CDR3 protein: CASTQGAGYEQYF

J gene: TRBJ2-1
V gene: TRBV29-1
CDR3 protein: CSVDSGSEQFF

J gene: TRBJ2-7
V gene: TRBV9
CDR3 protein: CASSVGEVHEQYF

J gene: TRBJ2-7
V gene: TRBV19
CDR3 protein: CASSLRGLSYEQYF

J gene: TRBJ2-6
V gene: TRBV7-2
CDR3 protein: CASSPGANSGANVLTF

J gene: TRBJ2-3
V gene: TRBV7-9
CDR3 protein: CASSSDRGSTDTQYF

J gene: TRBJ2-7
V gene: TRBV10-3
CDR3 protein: CAISERGSIHEQYF

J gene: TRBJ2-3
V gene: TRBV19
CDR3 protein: CASLTRDRGTDTQYF

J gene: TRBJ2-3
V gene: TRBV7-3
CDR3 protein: CASSRLAGAGDTQYF

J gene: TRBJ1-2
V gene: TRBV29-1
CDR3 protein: CSVRDPRHGYTF

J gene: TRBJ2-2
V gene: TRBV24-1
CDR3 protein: CATSAAGIAGGRGTGELFF

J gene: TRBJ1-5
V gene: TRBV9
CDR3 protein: CASSLDGGSQPQHF

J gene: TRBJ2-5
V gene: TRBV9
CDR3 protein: CASSTQSNGGETQYF